This TCR beta chain was profiled in a study of cytomegalovirus exposure and HLA in healthy donors. Study conclusions and caveats: Productive rates of about 87% or about 30% were seen for most TCR beta V segments in an earlier analysis. A later analysis showed TCR association rates differing by HLA locus, peaking at DRB1 and lowest at HLA-C. As a later analysis showed, a missense DCLRE1C variant was linked to trimming of TCR beta V- and J-genes.

This clone was seen only once. Antigen specificity is unknown. The V segment lost 1 base and the J segment 4 bases; nucleotides outside the gene matches: 5. Germline-derived CDR1 and CDR2 are SGHRS and YFSETQ. The CDR3 sequence is 16 residues long. The PCR contained 60 Vbeta and 13 Jbeta primers. Method: immunoSEQ multiplex PCR; TCRdb's copy keeps in-frame clones and lacks some. The sample carries roughly 80,000 clones, 73% recorded once. This clonotype originated in a woman aged 40 to 50 in good health and CMV-seropositive. This chain joins TRBV5-1 and TRBJ2-1; 10 bases are shared with TRBD2. Sequences were obtained from PBMCs. The CDR3: CASSLRGLAEYNEQFF. For the CDR3, the DNA is TGCGCCAGCAGCTTGAGAGGACTAGCGGAGTACAATGAGCAGTTCTTC.